A single sample is the source of the 14 T cell receptor beta chains below, sequenced in a study of T cell responses to AZD1222 COVID-19 vaccine. The protocol was immunoSEQ multiplex PCR, while the TCRdb copy is restricted to in-frame clones and leaves out a portion. In the table there are 100,000 to 150,000 clones, 90% of which are singletons. Sample: peripheral blood, taken on day 0 of AZD1222 vaccination. The origin of the receptors is an adult in good health.

This chain connects TRBV29-1 to TRBJ2-7, with 7 bases identical to TRBD1. The ends lost 3 bases at V and 2 bases at J; junction bases unmatched: 13. The CDR3 length is 16 residues. CDR1 SQVTM and CDR2 ANQGSEA come from the germline V gene. This CDR3 is CSVDSLGQQTTYEQYF. CDR3 DNA: TGCAGCGTTGATAGTCTGGGACAGCAAACTACCTACGAGCAGTACTTC.

This chain links TRBV5-4 with TRBJ1-4, with 10 bases matching TRBD1. Trimming took 4 bases from V and 7 from J; bases not matched to a gene: 7. Germline CDR1 is SGHNT and CDR2 is YYREEE (reference sequence). This CDR3 region has 15 residues. CDR3 coding DNA: TGTGCCAGCAGCCGGACAGGGGGGGGAGGTGAAAAACTGTTTTTT. It translates to CASSRTGGGGEKLFF.

The gene calls are TRBV4-3 and TRBJ2-3; 10 positions agree with TRBD2. Germline values: CDR1 LGHNA, CDR2 YSLEER. V lost 0 bases and J lost 0; bases outside the gene matches: 9. The CDR3 sequence is 19 residues long. The CDR3 nucleotides are TGCGCCAGCAGCCAAGATTGGTCAGCGGGGGGGCCTAGCACAGATACGCAGTATTTT. Amino acids: CASSQDWSAGGPSTDTQYF.

This chain uses TRBV15 with TRBJ1-6; weak D call: TRBD1 (5 bases). V was pared by 1 base and J by 5 bases, with 9 bases between. The CDR3 extends over 15 amino acids. CDR1 and CDR2 from the germline V gene are LNHNV and YYDKDF (reference sequence). The CDR3 spells CATSRVGGNNSPLHF. Here the CDR3 DNA reads TGTGCCACCAGCAGAGTCGGGGGTAATAATTCACCCCTCCACTTT. Full variable domain (remainder filled in from reference TRBV15 and TRBJ1-6): DAMVIQNPRYQVTQFGKPVTLSCSQTLNHNVMYWYQQKSSQAPKLLFHYYDKDFNNEADTPDNFQSRRPNTSFCFLDIRSPGLGDTAMYLCATSRVGGNNSPLHFGNGTRLTVT.

The CDR3 loop reads CASSITGTGFSEQYF. CDR3 nucleotide sequence: TGTGCCAGCAGCATCACCGGGACAGGGTTCTCCGAGCAGTACTTC. The chain joins TRBV7-6 to TRBJ2-7; 9 nucleotides align to TRBD1. Germline assignment: CDR1 SGHVS and CDR2 FNYEAQ. The CDR3 length is 15 residues. V dropped 5 bases and J dropped 6; count of bases not matched to a gene: 11.

Comments on this clone: Relative to the germline gene, one junction end is altered; a read error may explain this. The chain carries TRBV7-7 and TRBJ2-3; 8 bases agree with TRBD2. CDR1 and CDR2 (germline): SSHAT, FNYEAQ (reference sequence). The CDR3 is 15 amino acids. CDR3 residues: CASSSQRGPTDTQYF. CDR3 sequence (DNA): TGTGCTAGCAGCTCCCAGCGGGGGCCCACAGATACGCAGTATTTT.

The chain has TRBV14 and TRBJ1-2; D remains unclear. Trimming left V 0 bases short and J 5 bases short, with 22 bases between. Germline values: CDR1 SGHDN, CDR2 FVKESK. The CDR3 has 18 residues. In DNA, the CDR3 is TGTGCCAGCAGCCAAGATGAGCTGGCGGCCCGCCTCCCTTATGGCTACACCTTC. The encoded protein is CASSQDELAARLPYGYTF.

This rearrangement joins TRBV21-1 to TRBJ2-1; no DNA check was done on the table's D call, TRBD1. TRBV21-1 is shown as a pseudogene. There are 13 residues in the CDR3. The CDR3 region is CASSKNRSCEQFF. The CDR3 DNA reads as TGTGCCAGCAGCAAAAACAGGTCCTGTGAGCAGTTCTTC.

This chain's CDR3 is CASSQAPGTGNQPQHF. The CDR3 bases are TGCGCCAGCAGCCAAGCGCCTGGGACAGGGAATCAGCCCCAGCATTTT. The chain has TRBV4-1 and TRBJ1-5; 9 bases fit TRBD1. Germline V CDR1 and CDR2: MGHRA, YSYEKL. This CDR3 has 16 amino acids. The J segment lost 4 bases and the V segment lost 1 base, leaving 5 bases of the junction unmatched.

The chain couples TRBV11-2 to TRBJ2-5; no firm D call. The CDR3 is 14 residues long. Germline-derived CDR1 and CDR2 are SGHAT and FQNNGV. V dropped 1 base and J dropped 5 bases, with 11 bases sitting between them. For the CDR3, the DNA is TGTGCCAGCAGCTTAGCCCCCGGCAAGGAGACCCAGTACTTC. This encodes CASSLAPGKETQYF.

V is TRBV7-3 and J is TRBJ1-5; unclear D gene. CDR3 length: 13 amino acids. Germline CDR1 is SGHTA and CDR2 is FQGTGA. The V and J ends lost 2 bases and 6 bases respectively, with 8 bases between them. The DNA of the CDR3 is TGTGCCAGCAGCTTATTCGGAGGTCAGCCCCAGCATTTT. This codes for CASSLFGGQPQHF. The full variable domain, completed using reference TRBV7-3 and TRBJ1-5, is GAGVSQTPSNKVTEKGKYVELRCDPISGHTALYWYRQSLGQGPEFLIYFQGTGAADDSGLPNDRFFAVRPEGSVSTLKIQRTERGDSAVYLCASSLFGGQPQHFGDGTRLSIL.

The chain recombines TRBV6-5 with TRBJ1-4; D remains unclear. CDR1 is MNHEY and CDR2 is SVGAGI in the germline V gene. This CDR3 contains 13 residues. The germline V and J ends were trimmed by 0 bases and 8 bases, with 7 bases remaining between them. The CDR3 region is CASSYSLGEKLFF. CDR3 coding DNA: TGTGCCAGCAGTTACTCCCTCGGGGAAAAACTGTTTTTT.

This chain links TRBV5-1 with TRBJ1-1; D possibly corresponds to TRBD1 (5 bases). This CDR3 spans 15 amino acids. The germline V gene has CDR1 SGHRS and CDR2 YFSETQ. Trimming cost V 8 bases and J 1 base, with 18 bases left between them. CDR3 bases: TGCGCCAGTATGCCAGGCGGGACCGGGAACACTGAAGCTTTCTTT. Translation gives CASMPGGTGNTEAFF.

Details on this clone: In the same sample, other DNA sequences code for this CDR3. This chain joins TRBV6-5 and TRBJ2-2; possible D gene TRBD1, 6 bases. Trimming removed 4 bases from V and 0 bases from J, with 6 bases in between. The CDR3 covers 14 residues. From germline, CDR1 is MNHEY and CDR2 SVGAGI. The CDR3 reads CASSSGANTGELFF. DNA for the CDR3: TGTGCCAGCAGTTCAGGGGCGAACACCGGGGAGCTGTTTTTT.